The rows below give T cell receptor beta chains drawn from one sample of a study of blood T cell repertoires in COVID-19. Sequencing was performed with immunoSEQ multiplex PCR; in TCRdb, only in-frame clones are kept and a portion is missing. This repertoire shows approximately 46,000 clones, 81% found once; its top ten account for around 24%. The specimen was peripheral blood. The receptors were sampled from a woman aged 80 or older with COVID-19, enrolled during active disease. The CDR3 runs from the conserved cysteine through the conserved F or W. The D gene is left open where the match is weak.

v_call,d_call,j_call,cdr3_aa
TRBV27,TRBD2,TRBJ2-2,CASSLKPPRLAESNTGELFF
TRBV7-9,.,TRBJ1-4,CASSRSADEKLFF
TRBV19,TRBD1,TRBJ2-7,CASSQRTGYHEQYF
TRBV19,.,TRBJ2-1,CASSIRLGLHNEQFF
TRBV4-1,TRBD2,TRBJ2-6,CASSQESVRLAGPSAANVLTF
TRBV7-8,.,TRBJ2-6,CASRSSGANVLTF
TRBV6-1,TRBD2,TRBJ2-5,CASSATLAGGGQETQYF
TRBV10-3,.,TRBJ1-3,CAIQPGSHVSGNTIYF
TRBV27,.,TRBJ2-2,CASSLLGRNTGELFF
TRBV27,.,TRBJ1-1,CASSFLGRQVTEAFF
TRBV14,TRBD1,TRBJ2-1,CASSQYGTGKNEQFF
TRBV5-3,TRBD1,TRBJ1-5,CARSLSTGHQPQHF
TRBV7-9,TRBD1,TRBJ1-6,CASSAGTGGSPLHF
TRBV6-4,TRBD2,TRBJ2-2,CASKSSGRSTGELFF